These 18 T cell receptor beta chains were sequenced from one sample in a study of CDR3 diversity in severe acne. MiXCR, run by TCRdb on the PCR reads, gives a single entry per CDR3 protein. Of 97,000 or so distinct CDR3 sequences listed, roughly 51% are singletons. Sequences were obtained from blood. Receptors were obtained from a male donor with acne.

The V and J genes are TRBV11-2 and TRBJ2-2, with a possible D match to TRBD2 (5 bases). The CDR3 runs to 18 residues. The V gene lost 3 bases and the J gene lost 3 bases, with 20 bases spanning the gap. Germline assignment: CDR1 SGHAT and CDR2 FQNNGV. CDR3 nucleotides: TGTGCCAGCAGCTTGTTCCTTACTGGGGAGACCGACACCGGGGAGCTGTTTTTT. This encodes CASSLFLTGETDTGELFF.

Comment on this clonotype: Because the CDR3's place on the DNA is in doubt, the DNA is left out and the CDR3 is given as listed by TCRdb. The J gene is TRBJ2-7, the V gene TRBV7-2; TRBD1 is the table's D call, not checked against the DNA. Germline V gene data show CDR1 as SGHTA and CDR2 as FQGNSA. The CDR3 is 20 residues long, counting both termini. This CDR3 is CASSLGRYNEQFFGPGKKYF.

This clonotype has just a few counts. The V gene is TRBV6-1, the J gene TRBJ2-2; either TRBD1 or TRBD2 may supply D (5 bases each). The germline V gene has CDR1 MNHNS and CDR2 SASEGT. The V gene lost 8 bases and the J gene lost 9 bases, with 16 bases spanning the gap. This CDR3 region has 13 residues. Here the CDR3 reads CASSTLMGRELFF. The DNA for the CDR3 is TGTGCCAGCTCGACTCTAATGGGACGGGAGCTGTTTTTT.

Many counts were recorded for this clonotype. The chain recombines TRBV10-2 with TRBJ2-3, with D possibly TRBD1 on 6 matching bases. This CDR3 has 12 amino acids. The germline CDR1 and CDR2 sequences are WSHSY and SAAADI. V was shortened by 6 bases and J by 6 bases, with 10 bases between the two germline ends. CDR3 sequence reads: CASRQGGDTQYF. The CDR3 DNA follows: TGCGCCAGCAGACAGGGTGGGGATACGCAGTATTTT.

This clonotype was seen ten or more times. This chain connects TRBV5-8 to TRBJ2-7; D is unclear. V was shortened by 6 bases and J by 6 bases, with 16 bases between the two germline ends. CDR3 size: 13 residues. Looked up from germline, CDR1 is SGHTS and CDR2 is YDEGEE. The CDR3 DNA reads TGTGCCAGCACCCGTGACGGCTACGGCGAGCAGTACTTC. As protein: CASTRDGYGEQYF.

By sample share, this clonotype is medium-sized. The chain links TRBV12-3 or TRBV12-4 to TRBJ2-3, with D maybe TRBD1 (6 bases). This CDR3 spans 12 amino acids. V dropped 5 bases and J dropped 10 bases, with 13 bases sitting between them. CDR3 region: CASSLPTGAQYF. The CDR3 DNA reads as TGTGCCAGCAGTCTCCCGACAGGTGCGCAGTATTTT.

The rearrangement uses TRBV10-3 and TRBJ2-3; 14 bases match TRBD2. CDR1 and CDR2 (germline): ENHRY, SYGVKD. J gave up 5 bases and V 2 bases, and 3 bases lay outside the gene matches. There are 16 residues in the CDR3. The CDR3 bases are TGTGCCATCAGTGAGAAGGGGACTAGCGGGAGAGATACGCAGTATTTT. Residues: CAISEKGTSGRDTQYF.

A remark on this clonotype: A much bigger clone sits one base away, suggesting this may be a read error. The chain has TRBV9 and TRBJ2-5; possibly TRBD1 for D (6 bases). V lost 3 bases to trimming and J lost 5 bases, with 20 bases between them. Per the germline V gene, CDR1 is SGDLS and CDR2 is YYNGEE. CDR3 length: 16 residues. CDR3 region: CASSAIGTRTGETQYF. CDR3 DNA: TGTGCCAGCAGCGCTATCGGGACAAGGACGGGGGAGACCCAGTACTTC.

This clonotype came up many times. The CDR3 DNA reads as TGTGCCAGCAGTTGGATTAGCGGGAGCTACAATGAGCAGTTCTTC. It specifies CASSWISGSYNEQFF. The rearrangement links TRBV6-6 to TRBJ2-1; 9 positions match TRBD2. The germline gives CDR1 MNHNY, CDR2 SVGAGI (reference sequence). J was trimmed by 3 bases and V by 4 bases; bases with no gene match: 4. This CDR3 region has 15 residues.

This clonotype was picked up one time. The chain is built from TRBV9 and TRBJ2-7, with 8 bases matching TRBD2. V shed 0 bases, J shed 3 bases, and the junction held 5 bases outside the gene matches. CDR3 length: 15 residues. Germline V CDR1 and CDR2: SGDLS, YYNGEE. The CDR3 nucleotides read TGTGCCAGCAGCGTAGCAAGCGGGGGAGACTACGAGCAGTACTTC. Translation gives CASSVASGGDYEQYF.

This clonotype was seen repeatedly, ten times or more. V is TRBV28 and J is TRBJ2-1; 12 bases match TRBD2. CDR1 and CDR2 from the germline V gene are MDHEN and SYDVKM. This CDR3 is built from 17 residues. J gave up 4 bases and V 0 bases, and 4 bases lay outside the gene matches. CDR3 amino acids: CASSLWTSGSFYNEQFF. The CDR3 DNA reads TGTGCCAGCAGTTTATGGACTAGCGGGAGTTTTTACAATGAGCAGTTCTTC.

About this clonotype: The junction departs from germline at one end; a sequencing error may be responsible. This rearrangement joins TRBV10-3 to TRBJ2-1, with TRBD2 identical over 9 bases. CDR3 size: 15 residues. From germline, CDR1 is ENHRY and CDR2 SYGVKD. CDR3 in DNA: TGTGCCAGCAGTTACGGGGCTAGCGGGACTAGGGAGCAGTTCTTC. It encodes CASSYGASGTREQFF.

This clonotype came up once. The V gene is TRBV9, the J gene TRBJ1-1, with TRBD1 as a possible D gene (5 bases). Germline CDR1 and CDR2: SGDLS and YYNGEE. V lost 2 bases and J 5 bases, leaving 13 bases between the germline ends. The CDR3 consists of 14 residues. The CDR3 loop is CASSVGRVGTEAFF. DNA for the CDR3: TGTGCCAGCAGCGTCGGCAGGGTGGGAACTGAAGCTTTCTTT.

The rearrangement links TRBV19 to TRBJ2-7; the match to TRBD2 covers 12 bases. This CDR3 is built from 15 residues. Germline lookup yields CDR1 LNHDA and CDR2 SQIVND (reference sequence). V lost 5 bases, J lost 2 bases, and 4 bases stayed unmatched. The CDR3 DNA reads as TGTGCCAGTAGTGCGACTAGCGGGAGCCCCTACGAGCAGTACTTC. It yields the protein CASSATSGSPYEQYF.

This chain's CDR3 is CASSKYTDTQYF. The DNA of the CDR3 is TGTGCCAGCAGTAAGTACACAGATACGCAGTATTTT. This chain links TRBV13 with TRBJ2-3, with D uncertain. Germline CDR1 and CDR2: PRHDT and FYEKMQ (reference sequence). This CDR3 is 12 amino acids long. Trimming pared 6 bases from V and 2 bases from J, leaving 6 bases between.

To note about this clonotype: One junction end disagrees with the germline gene, perhaps due to a read error. The V call is TRBV10-2, the J call TRBJ2-2; D possibly corresponds to TRBD2 (6 bases). Germline CDR1 reads WSHSY; CDR2 reads SAAADI. This CDR3 has 16 amino acids. The CDR3 is CASSFRGSPNTGELFF. CDR3 DNA sequence: TGTGCCAGCAGCTTCCGGGGGTCTCCGAACACCGGGGAGCTGTTTTTT.

The chain couples TRBV24-1 to TRBJ2-7; D gene ambiguous. Germline V gives CDR1 KGHDR, CDR2 SFDVKD. V was trimmed by 6 bases and J by 2 bases, leaving 10 bases between them. The length of the CDR3 is 13 residues. The CDR3 nucleotides read TGTGCCACCAGTACCGAAGGAGCCTACGAGCAGTACTTC. Its translation: CATSTEGAYEQYF.

This clonotype was seen once. The rearrangement links TRBV7-9 to TRBJ2-7, with 8 positions matching TRBD2. The CDR3 length is 12 residues. V shed 7 bases and J 3 bases; nucleotides not matched to a gene: 2. CDR1 is SEHNR and CDR2 is FQNEAQ in the germline V gene (reference sequence). This chain's CDR3 is CASNGGDYEQYF. CDR3 coding DNA: TGTGCCAGCAACGGGGGGGACTACGAGCAGTACTTC. The whole variable domain, remainder taken from reference TRBV7-9 and TRBJ2-7, is DTGVSQNPRHKITKRGQNVTFRCDPISEHNRLYWYRQTLGQGPEFLTYFQNEAQLEKSRLLSDRFSAERPKGSFSTLEIQRTEQGDSAMYLCASNGGDYEQYFGPGTRLTVT.